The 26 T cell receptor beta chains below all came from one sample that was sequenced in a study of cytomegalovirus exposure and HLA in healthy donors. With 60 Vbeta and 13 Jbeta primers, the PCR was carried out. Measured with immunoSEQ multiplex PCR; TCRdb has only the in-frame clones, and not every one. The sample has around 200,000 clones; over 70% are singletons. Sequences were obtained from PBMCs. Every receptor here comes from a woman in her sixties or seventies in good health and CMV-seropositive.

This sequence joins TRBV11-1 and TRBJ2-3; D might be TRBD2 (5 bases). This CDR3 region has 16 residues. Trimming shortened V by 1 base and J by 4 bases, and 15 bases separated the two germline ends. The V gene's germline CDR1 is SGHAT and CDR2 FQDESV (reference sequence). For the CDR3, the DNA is TGTGCCAGCAGCTTAGGAACTAGTGATTATTCAGATACGCAGTATTTT. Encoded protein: CASSLGTSDYSDTQYF.

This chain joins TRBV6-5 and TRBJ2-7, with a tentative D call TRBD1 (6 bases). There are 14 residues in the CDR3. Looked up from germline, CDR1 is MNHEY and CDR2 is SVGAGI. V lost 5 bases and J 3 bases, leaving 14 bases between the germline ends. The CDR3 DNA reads TGTGCCAGCAGTGACGCCGGGACAATCTACGAGCAGTACTTC. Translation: CASSDAGTIYEQYF.

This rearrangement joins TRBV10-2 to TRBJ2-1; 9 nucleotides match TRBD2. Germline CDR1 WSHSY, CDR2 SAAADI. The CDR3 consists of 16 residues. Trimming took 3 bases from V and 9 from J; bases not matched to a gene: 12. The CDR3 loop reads CASSEFRAGGGGEQFF. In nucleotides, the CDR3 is TGCGCCAGCAGTGAATTTCGAGCGGGGGGCGGAGGTGAGCAGTTCTTC.

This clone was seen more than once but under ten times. The CDR3 region has the DNA TGTGCCAGCAGCTCCCAGGGGGCGGGCGGGGAGCTGTTTTTT. Translation: CASSSQGAGGELFF. The V gene is TRBV5-4, the J gene TRBJ2-2, with 8 nucleotides matching TRBD1. The germline gives CDR1 SGHNT, CDR2 YYREEE (reference sequence). The trim removed 3 bases at V and 7 bases at J, leaving 5 bases unmatched. CDR3 size: 14 residues.

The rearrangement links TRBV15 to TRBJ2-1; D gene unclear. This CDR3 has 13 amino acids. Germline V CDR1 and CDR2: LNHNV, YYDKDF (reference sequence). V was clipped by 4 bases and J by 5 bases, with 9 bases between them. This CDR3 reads CATSTIFNNEQFF. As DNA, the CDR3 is TGTGCCACCAGCACCATTTTCAACAATGAGCAGTTCTTC.

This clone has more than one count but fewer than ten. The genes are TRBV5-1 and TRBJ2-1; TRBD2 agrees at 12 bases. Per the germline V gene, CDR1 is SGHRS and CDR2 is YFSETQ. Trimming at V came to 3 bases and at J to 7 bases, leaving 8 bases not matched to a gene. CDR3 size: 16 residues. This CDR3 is CASSSGGTSGGNEQFF. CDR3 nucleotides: TGCGCCAGCAGCTCGGGGGGAACTAGCGGGGGGAATGAGCAGTTCTTC. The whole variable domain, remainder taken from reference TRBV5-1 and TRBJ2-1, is KAGVTQTPRYLIKTRGQQVTLSCSPISGHRSVSWYQQTPGQGLQFLFEYFSETQRNKGNFPGRFSGRQFSNSRSEMNVSTLELGDSALYLCASSSGGTSGGNEQFFGPGTRLTVL.

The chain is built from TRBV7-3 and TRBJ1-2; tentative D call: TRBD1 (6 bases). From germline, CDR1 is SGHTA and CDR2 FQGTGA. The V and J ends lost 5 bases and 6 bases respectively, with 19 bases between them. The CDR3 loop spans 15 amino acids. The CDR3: CASSLLPGTTNGYTF. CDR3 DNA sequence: TGTGCCAGCAGCCTCCTTCCCGGGACAACAAATGGCTACACCTTC.

For the CDR3, the DNA is TGCGCCAGCAGTGCTGCCGGGTCAGGGCCAGAGACCCAGTACTTC. This gives the protein CASSAAGSGPETQYF. The chain carries TRBV10-1 and TRBJ2-5, with D possibly being TRBD1 (5 bases). Between the trimmed V and J ends, which lost 4 bases and 4 bases, there was a span of 16 bases. The CDR3 has 15 residues. CDR1 WNHNN and CDR2 SYGVQD come from the germline V gene (reference sequence).

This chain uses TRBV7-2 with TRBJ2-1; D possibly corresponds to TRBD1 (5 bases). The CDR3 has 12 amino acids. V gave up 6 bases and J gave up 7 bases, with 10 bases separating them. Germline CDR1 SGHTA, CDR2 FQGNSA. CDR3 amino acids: CASSKQGNEQFF. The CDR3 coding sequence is TGTGCCAGCAGTAAGCAGGGAAATGAGCAGTTCTTC.

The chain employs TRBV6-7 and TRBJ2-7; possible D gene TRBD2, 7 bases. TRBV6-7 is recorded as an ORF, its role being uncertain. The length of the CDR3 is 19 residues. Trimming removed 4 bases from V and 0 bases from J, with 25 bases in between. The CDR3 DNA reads TGTGCCAGCAGTTTTAAAACAGGGACTATCTCCTCAAGCTCCTACGAGCAGTACTTC. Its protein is CASSFKTGTISSSSYEQYF.

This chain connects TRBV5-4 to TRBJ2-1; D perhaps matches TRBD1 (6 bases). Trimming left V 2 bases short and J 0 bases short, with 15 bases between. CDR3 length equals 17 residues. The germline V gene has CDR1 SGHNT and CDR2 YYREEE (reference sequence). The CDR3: CASSFGTPGSSYNEQFF. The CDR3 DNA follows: TGTGCCAGCAGCTTCGGGACACCGGGCAGCTCCTACAATGAGCAGTTCTTC.

This chain's CDR3 is CASSSQGAQTYEQYF. The CDR3 DNA is TGCGCCAGCAGCTCACAGGGGGCCCAAACCTACGAGCAGTACTTC. The chain recombines TRBV4-1 with TRBJ2-7, with 9 bases lining up with TRBD1. The V gene end was trimmed by 5 bases and the J gene end by 2 bases; junction bases not matched to a gene: 7. CDR1 is MGHRA, CDR2 YSYEKL, per germline. The CDR3 length is 15 residues.

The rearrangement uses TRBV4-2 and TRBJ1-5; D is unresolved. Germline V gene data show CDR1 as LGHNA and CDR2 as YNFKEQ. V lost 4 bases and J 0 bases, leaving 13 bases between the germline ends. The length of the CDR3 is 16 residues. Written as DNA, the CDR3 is TGTGCCAGCAGCCCCGGAATACAGTATAGCAATCAGCCCCAGCATTTT. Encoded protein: CASSPGIQYSNQPQHF.

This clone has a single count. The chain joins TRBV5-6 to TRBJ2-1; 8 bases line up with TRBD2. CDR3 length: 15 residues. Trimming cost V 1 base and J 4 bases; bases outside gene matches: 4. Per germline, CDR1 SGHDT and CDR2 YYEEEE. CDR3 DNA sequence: TGTGCCAGCAGCTTGTTGGCTAGCGGGTACAATGAGCAGTTCTTC. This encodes CASSLLASGYNEQFF. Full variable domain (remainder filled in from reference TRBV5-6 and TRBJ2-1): DAGVTQSPTHLIKTRGQQVTLRCSPKSGHDTVSWYQQALGQGPQFIFQYYEEEERQRGNFPDRFSGHQFPNYSSELNVNALLLGDSALYLCASSLLASGYNEQFFGPGTRLTVL.

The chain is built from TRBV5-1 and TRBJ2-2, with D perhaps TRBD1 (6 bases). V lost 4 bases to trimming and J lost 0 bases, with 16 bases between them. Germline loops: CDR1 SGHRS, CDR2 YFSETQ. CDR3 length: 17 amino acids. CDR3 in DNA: TGCGCCAGCAGCCCCCGGGACACTCTCGCGAACACCGGGGAGCTGTTTTTT. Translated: CASSPRDTLANTGELFF.

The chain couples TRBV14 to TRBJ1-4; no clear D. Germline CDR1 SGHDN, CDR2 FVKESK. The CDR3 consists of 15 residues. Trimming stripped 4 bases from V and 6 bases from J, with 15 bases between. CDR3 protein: CASSRGAPTHEKLFF. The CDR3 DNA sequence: TGTGCCAGCAGCCGAGGAGCCCCTACCCATGAAAAACTGTTTTTT. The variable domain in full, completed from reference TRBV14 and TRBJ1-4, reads EAGVTQFPSHSVIEKGQTVTLRCDPISGHDNLYWYRRVMGKEIKFLLHFVKESKQDESGMPNNRFLAERTGGTYSTLKVQPAELEDSGVYFCASSRGAPTHEKLFFGSGTQLSVL.

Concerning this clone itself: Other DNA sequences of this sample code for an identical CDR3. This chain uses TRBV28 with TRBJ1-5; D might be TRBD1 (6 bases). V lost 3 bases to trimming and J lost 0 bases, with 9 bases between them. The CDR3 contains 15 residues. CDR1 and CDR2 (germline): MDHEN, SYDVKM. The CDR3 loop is CASSFRGPSNQPQHF. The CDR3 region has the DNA TGTGCCAGCAGTTTCAGGGGTCCTAGCAATCAGCCCCAGCATTTT.

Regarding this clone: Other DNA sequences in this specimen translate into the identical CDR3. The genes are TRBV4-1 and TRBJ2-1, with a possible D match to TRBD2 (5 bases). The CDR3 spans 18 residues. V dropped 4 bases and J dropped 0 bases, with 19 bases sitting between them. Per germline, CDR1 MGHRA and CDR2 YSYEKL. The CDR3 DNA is TGCGCCAGCAGCCTCCCTCCGCTCGGGGAAAGCTCCTACAATGAGCAGTTCTTC. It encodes CASSLPPLGESSYNEQFF.

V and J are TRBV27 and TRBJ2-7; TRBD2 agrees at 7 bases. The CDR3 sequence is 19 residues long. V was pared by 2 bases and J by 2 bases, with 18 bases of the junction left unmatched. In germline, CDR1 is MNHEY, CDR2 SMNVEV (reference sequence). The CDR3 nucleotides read TGTGCCAGCAGTTTAAGGGGTTGGGCTAGCGGAATACTAGCCTACGAGCAGTACTTC. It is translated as CASSLRGWASGILAYEQYF.

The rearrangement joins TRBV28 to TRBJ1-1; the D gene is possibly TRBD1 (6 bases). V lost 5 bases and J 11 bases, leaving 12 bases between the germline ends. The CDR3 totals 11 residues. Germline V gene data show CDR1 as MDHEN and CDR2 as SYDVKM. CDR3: CASSRQARAFF. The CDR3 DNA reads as TGTGCCAGCAGTCGACAGGCCCGGGCTTTCTTT.

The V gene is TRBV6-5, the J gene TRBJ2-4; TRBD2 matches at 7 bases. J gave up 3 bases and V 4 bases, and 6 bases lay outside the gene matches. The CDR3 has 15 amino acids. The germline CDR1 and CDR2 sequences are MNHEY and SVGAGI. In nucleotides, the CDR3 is TGTGCCAGCAGTTCCCCGGGGGGAAGCAAAAACATTCAGTACTTC. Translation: CASSSPGGSKNIQYF.

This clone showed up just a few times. The CDR3 DNA follows: TGTGCCAGCAGGGGAGACGGGCAAGAGACCCAGTACTTC. Amino acid sequence: CASRGDGQETQYF. The chain combines TRBV2 with TRBJ2-5; TRBD2 might be the D (5 bases). The CDR3 consists of 13 residues. Germline V lookup: CDR1 SNHLY, CDR2 FYNNEI. V lost 6 bases and J 2 bases, leaving 10 bases between the germline ends.

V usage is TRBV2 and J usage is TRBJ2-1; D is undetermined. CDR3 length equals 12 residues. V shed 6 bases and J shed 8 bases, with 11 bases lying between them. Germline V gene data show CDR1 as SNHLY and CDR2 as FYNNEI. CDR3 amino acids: CASRVESDEQFF. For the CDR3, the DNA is TGTGCCAGCAGGGTGGAGAGCGATGAGCAGTTCTTC.

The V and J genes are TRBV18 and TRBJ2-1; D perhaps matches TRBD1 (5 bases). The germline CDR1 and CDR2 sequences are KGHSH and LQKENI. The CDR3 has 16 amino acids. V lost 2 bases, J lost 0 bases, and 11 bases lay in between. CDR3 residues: CASSPRQIISYNEQFF. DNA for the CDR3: TGTGCCAGCTCACCAAGACAGATAATCTCCTACAATGAGCAGTTCTTC.

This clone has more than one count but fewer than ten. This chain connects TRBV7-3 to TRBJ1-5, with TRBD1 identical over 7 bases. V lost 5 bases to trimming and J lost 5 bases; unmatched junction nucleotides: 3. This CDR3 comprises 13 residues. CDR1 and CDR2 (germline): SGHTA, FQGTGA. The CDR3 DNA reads TGTGCCAGCAGCACGGGACAGCATCAGCCCCAGCATTTT. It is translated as CASSTGQHQPQHF.

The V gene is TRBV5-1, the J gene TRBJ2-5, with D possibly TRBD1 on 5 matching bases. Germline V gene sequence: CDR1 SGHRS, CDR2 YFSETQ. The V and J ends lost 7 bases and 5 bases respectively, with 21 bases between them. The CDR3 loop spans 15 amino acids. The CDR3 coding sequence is TGCGCCAGCCAGACCCCCCAGGGCCCGGGTGAGACCCAGTACTTC. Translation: CASQTPQGPGETQYF.